Below, one T cell receptor (beta chain) is given with its context. Its antigen remains unknown. A second PCR, run for roughly 7 to 12 cycles, used a sample-barcoded 5' primer plus a J-beta primer mix. Using its own MiXCR run on the 5' RACE reads, TCRdb lists one record per CDR3 protein. The profile shows roughly 1.9 million distinct CDR3 sequences, around 40% of them singletons. The data were obtained in a study of blood T cells in healthy people across ages. Overall study results and limits: As age increased, TCR beta diversity per million T cells fell in a roughly linear fashion. Because sorting was not performed, PBMCs prevented conclusive naive versus antigen-experienced comparison. Unknown donor CMV status possibly confounded expanded clonotype changes.

This CDR3 is built from 20 residues. V was clipped by 1 base and J by 2 bases; unmatched bases: 16. Germline-derived CDR1 and CDR2 are LGHNA and YNFKEQ. Ranging in age from about 6 to 95, the donors were healthy Caucasian individuals from Russia. This chain uses TRBV4-2 with TRBJ2-5, with 10 bases that match TRBD1. The sequenced sample consisted of blood. This sequence originates from a human donor in good health. The CDR3 sequence is CASSQGPPGTGVVGQETQYF. The CDR3 DNA reads TGTGCCAGCAGCCAAGGGCCCCCCGGGACAGGGGTCGTTGGGCAAGAGACCCAGTACTTC.